The rows below give T cell receptor beta chains drawn from one sample of a study of cytomegalovirus exposure and HLA in healthy donors. Sequencing was performed with immunoSEQ multiplex PCR; in TCRdb, only in-frame clones are kept and a portion is missing. The data contain some 120,000 clones, around 80% of them singletons. Sequences were obtained from PBMCs. Source of these receptors: a human donor in good health. Both conserved end residues are trimmed from each CDR3. Clone size appears in some rows only: once, few, many, or a class for an expanded clone.

.	TRBV4-1	ASSQDMSKPFSGNTIY
.	TRBV5-4	ASSLVGGQPNEQY
.	TRBV7-7	ASSLGLGQAGEKLF
.	TRBV27	ASSQLGRETQY
.	TRBV5-1	ASIAGGQNTGELF
.	TRBV28	ASSFRGNEQY
.	TRBV9	ASSVAGLLINIQY
once	TRBV7-9	ASSSPNRALYTGELF
.	TRBV6-5	ASRRSLSSPLH
.	TRBV6-1	ASSEGFTLPKMGYT
.	TRBV9	ASSVEGQGGNEQF
.	TRBV27	ASSQGGYGYT
.	TRBV2	ASIGGVVRGYT
.	TRBV19	ASRLPGQPNYGYT
.	TRBV5-1	ASSSTDTNYGYT
.	TRBV5-1	ASSSHGDQPQH
few	TRBV18	ASSPRGDEAF
.	TRBV4-2	ASSQDYGRGGRGTQY
.	TRBV5-4	ASSRVGGREYEQY
.	TRBV5-1	ASSLGLAGGPTDTQY
.	TRBV6-5	ASSYIGGYPSYEQY
.	TRBV18	ASSPGTGGVYEQY
.	TRBV5-1	ASSYGTGPIKDTIY
.	TRBV7-9	ASRLPANNSPLH
few	TRBV6-1	ASRPETVSSTEAF
.	TRBV9	ASSPRTGVEKLF
.	TRBV13	ASSWGGQGFYEQY
.	TRBV7-8	ASSPLSGQDYEQY
.	TRBV5-8	ASTVPGQGVQPQH
.	TRBV11-2	ASSSPDRDSNQPQH
.	TRBV11-2	ASSPDQRQENEKLF
.	TRBV6-6	ASSPQGDETQY
.	TRBV7-3	ASSRHSSGDNEQF
.	TRBV10-1	ASSPSFRSYEQY
.	TRBV27	ASSFVGTDTQY
.	TRBV6-5	ASSYGQGGDTGELF
.	TRBV9	ASSVSPPGTGNTEAF
once	TRBV5-4	ASRLGSGDETQY
.	TRBV9	ASSVSPGGLSGNTIY
.	TRBV2	ASSEASDRVDTEAF
few	TRBV10-3	AISGGFRNEQF
.	TRBV7-9	ASSEKVGGADTQY
.	TRBV11-2	ASSLDGGGFYNEQF
.	TRBV6-5	ASSYGEGWGNSPLH
.	TRBV28	ASRPAGLAYEQY
.	TRBV7-3	ASSSPGQGDTWGGETQY
.	TRBV9	ASSEQVYTEAF
once	TRBV6-1	ASSAVLGRGTNEKLF
.	TRBV27	ASSFTPWTSGGQGTDTQY
.	TRBV7-7	ASSLDQGKRGYTIY
.	TRBV5-4	ASSKGLAGGHNEQF